This T cell receptor beta chain is drawn from a study of T cells in Graves' hyperthyroidism and ophthalmopathy. Study at large: The authors collected peripheral blood at initial diagnosis, before any treatment.

There were TCR beta CDR3 regions amplified from RNA transcripts. A set of HTBI primers served as the primers for a first-round RT-PCR of the TCR CDR3. TCRdb re-derived calls from the multiplex PCR reads in MiXCR, one entry per CDR3 protein. Of about 480,000 distinct CDR3 sequences listed, about 20% were seen once; the top ten hold about 49%. This clonotype was seen many times. Those patients with uncontrolled infection, other autoimmune disease, pregnancy or lactation were excluded. Clinicians diagnosed patients from clinical symptoms, serum thyroxine and TRAb, thyroid ultrasound and orbital computed tomography. From more than 9 ml of fresh peripheral blood, PBMCs were isolated. The length of the CDR3 is 16 residues. Germline CDR1 and CDR2: SGHVS and FQNEAQ. Germline trimming cut 5 bases from V and 4 bases from J; bases unmatched to any gene: 10.

This sequence joins TRBV7-8 and TRBJ2-5; 10 nucleotides match TRBD2. Input material: blood. This receptor was taken from a woman in her 70s with Graves' ophthalmopathy. The CDR3 loop reads CASSTTSGIGGETQYF. CDR3 sequence (DNA): TGTGCCAGCAGCACAACTAGCGGGATAGGGGGAGAGACCCAGTACTTC. The full variable domain, in which reference TRBV7-8 and TRBJ2-5 provide the parts outside the CDR3, is GAGVSQSPRYKVAKRGQDVALRCDPISGHVSLFWYQQALGQGPEFLTYFQNEAQLDKSGLPSDRFFAERPEGSVSTLKIQRTQQEDSAVYLCASSTTSGIGGETQYFGPGTRLLVL.